The rows below give T cell receptor beta chains drawn from one sample of a study of blood T cell repertoires in COVID-19. Data came from immunoSEQ multiplex PCR; TCRdb stores just in-frame clones and leaves some out. Among 330,000 or so clones listed, approximately 89% were seen once. Sequencing was carried out using peripheral blood. These receptors all come from a woman aged 55-70 years with COVID-19, enrolled during active disease. Both conserved end residues are part of each CDR3. Fields, in order: clone size, D gene, V gene, CDR3 length, J gene, CDR3 DNA, CDR3 protein. The D gene is left open where the match is weak. A clone size is listed for some rows: how often the clone was seen (once, few, many), or a class if it is expanded.

abundance: NA; d_gene: NA; v_gene: TRBV6-4; len: 14; j_gene: TRBJ1-2; CDR3nt: TGTGCCAGCAGGCCGAACGGGATTGCCTATGGCTACACCTTC; CDR3aa: CASRPNGIAYGYTF
abundance: NA; d_gene: NA; v_gene: TRBV12-3/TRBV12-4; len: 13; j_gene: TRBJ2-3; CDR3nt: TGTGCCAGCAGTTTGCAGGTTCGGGATACGCAGTATTTT; CDR3aa: CASSLQVRDTQYF
abundance: NA; d_gene: NA; v_gene: TRBV6-5; len: 13; j_gene: TRBJ1-1; CDR3nt: TGTGCCAGCGCCAGACGCGGGGGGACTGAAGCTTTCTTT; CDR3aa: CASARRGGTEAFF
abundance: NA; d_gene: TRBD2; v_gene: TRBV9; len: 17; j_gene: TRBJ2-1; CDR3nt: TGTGCCAGCAGCGGACAAACCGGGACTAGGAAGTACAATGAGCAGTTCTTC; CDR3aa: CASSGQTGTRKYNEQFF
abundance: NA; d_gene: NA; v_gene: TRBV6-5; len: 15; j_gene: TRBJ1-6; CDR3nt: TGTGCCAGCAGTTACTCGAGGCAGGGTAATTCACCCCTCCACTTT; CDR3aa: CASSYSRQGNSPLHF
abundance: NA; d_gene: TRBD1; v_gene: TRBV27; len: 12; j_gene: TRBJ1-1; CDR3nt: TGTGCCAGCAGTAGGGGGCGCACTGAAGCTTTCTTT; CDR3aa: CASSRGRTEAFF
abundance: once; d_gene: NA; v_gene: TRBV6-5; len: 12; j_gene: TRBJ1-1; CDR3nt: TGTGCCACTCGGGGGGCGCGGACTGAAGCTTTCTTT; CDR3aa: CATRGARTEAFF
abundance: NA; d_gene: NA; v_gene: TRBV27; len: 17; j_gene: TRBJ2-7; CDR3nt: TGTGCCAGCAGTTCCTCCCGCAGGCCAGTCGATCAGGGGGAGCAGTACTTC; CDR3aa: CASSSSRRPVDQGEQYF
abundance: NA; d_gene: NA; v_gene: TRBV5-1; len: 14; j_gene: TRBJ1-2; CDR3nt: TGCGCCAGCAGTTTTGACGGGACTAACTATGGCTACACCTTC; CDR3aa: CASSFDGTNYGYTF
abundance: once; d_gene: NA; v_gene: TRBV6-4; len: 13; j_gene: TRBJ2-1; CDR3nt: TGTGCCAGCAGTGACTCGAGGGCAGGAGAGCAGTTCTTC; CDR3aa: CASSDSRAGEQFF
abundance: NA; d_gene: TRBD2; v_gene: TRBV5-1; len: 15; j_gene: TRBJ2-7; CDR3nt: TGCGCCAGCAGGTCCGGGACTAGATTTAACTACGAGCAGTACTTC; CDR3aa: CASRSGTRFNYEQYF
abundance: NA; d_gene: TRBD1; v_gene: TRBV7-8; len: 15; j_gene: TRBJ2-5; CDR3nt: TGTGCCAGCAGCTTCGGGGACAGGGGGCTGGAGACCCAGTACTTC; CDR3aa: CASSFGDRGLETQYF
abundance: NA; d_gene: NA; v_gene: TRBV3-1/TRBV3-2; len: 14; j_gene: TRBJ1-1; CDR3nt: TGTGCCAGCAGCCAGGGCAGGGTTTCCACTGAAGCTTTCTTT; CDR3aa: CASSQGRVSTEAFF
abundance: NA; d_gene: NA; v_gene: TRBV5-1; len: 16; j_gene: TRBJ1-4; CDR3nt: TGCGCCAGCAGCTCCGCCCCCGGTTCGGGGGATGAAAAACTGTTTTTT; CDR3aa: CASSSAPGSGDEKLFF
abundance: NA; d_gene: NA; v_gene: TRBV5-1; len: 14; j_gene: TRBJ1-1; CDR3nt: TGCGCCAGCAGCTTACTCGGTGGTGACACTGAAGCTTTCTTT; CDR3aa: CASSLLGGDTEAFF
abundance: few; d_gene: NA; v_gene: TRBV7-2; len: 11; j_gene: TRBJ1-1; CDR3nt: TGTGCCGTCGCCAGGGACACTGAAGCTTTCTTT; CDR3aa: CAVARDTEAFF
abundance: NA; d_gene: TRBD2; v_gene: TRBV19; len: 15; j_gene: TRBJ2-7; CDR3nt: TGTGCCAGTCGCCCCCCTAGCGGGGGGACCTACGAGCAGTACTTC; CDR3aa: CASRPPSGGTYEQYF
abundance: NA; d_gene: NA; v_gene: TRBV4-1; len: 17; j_gene: TRBJ1-1; CDR3nt: TGCGCCAGCAGCCAAGACGGGTCCCGGAGGGTCAACACTGAAGCTTTCTTT; CDR3aa: CASSQDGSRRVNTEAFF
abundance: few; d_gene: NA; v_gene: TRBV7-3; len: 13; j_gene: TRBJ1-2; CDR3nt: TGTGCCAGCAGCTTAAACGCGGGCTATGGCTACACCTTC; CDR3aa: CASSLNAGYGYTF
abundance: NA; d_gene: TRBD1; v_gene: TRBV27; len: 15; j_gene: TRBJ1-2; CDR3nt: TGTGCCAGCAGTGCACAGCGGACAGGCCTTTATGGCTACACCTTC; CDR3aa: CASSAQRTGLYGYTF
abundance: once; d_gene: NA; v_gene: TRBV15; len: 14; j_gene: TRBJ1-2; CDR3nt: TGTGCCACCAGCCCCTCCAGGGTAAACTATGGCTACACCTTC; CDR3aa: CATSPSRVNYGYTF
abundance: NA; d_gene: NA; v_gene: TRBV18; len: 15; j_gene: TRBJ1-4; CDR3nt: TGTGCCAGCTCCCCACTGGCAGCAACTAATGAAAAACTGTTTTTT; CDR3aa: CASSPLAATNEKLFF
abundance: NA; d_gene: NA; v_gene: TRBV3-1/TRBV3-2; len: 12; j_gene: TRBJ1-5; CDR3nt: TGTGCCAGCAGCAACATAAATCAGCCCCAGCATTTT; CDR3aa: CASSNINQPQHF
abundance: NA; d_gene: TRBD1; v_gene: TRBV7-6; len: 13; j_gene: TRBJ2-5; CDR3nt: TGTGCCAGCAGCACAGACAGGGAAGAGACCCAGTACTTC; CDR3aa: CASSTDREETQYF
abundance: NA; d_gene: NA; v_gene: TRBV6-5; len: 15; j_gene: TRBJ1-1; CDR3nt: TGTGCCAGCAGGTCGGGGGGATTAATGAACACTGAAGCTTTCTTT; CDR3aa: CASRSGGLMNTEAFF
abundance: NA; d_gene: NA; v_gene: TRBV5-1; len: 14; j_gene: TRBJ1-1; CDR3nt: TGCGCCAGCAGCTTGTTAACCGGGAACACTGAAGCTTTCTTT; CDR3aa: CASSLLTGNTEAFF
abundance: NA; d_gene: TRBD1; v_gene: TRBV13; len: 17; j_gene: TRBJ2-1; CDR3nt: TGTGCCAGCAGCTTAGGACAGGGGGCGTCGGGGTCTCGTGAGCAGTTCTTC; CDR3aa: CASSLGQGASGSREQFF
abundance: once; d_gene: TRBD1; v_gene: TRBV7-2; len: 16; j_gene: TRBJ2-7; CDR3nt: TGTGCCAGCAGCCCCGCCGGACAGGCGAGCTCCTACGAGCAGTACTTC; CDR3aa: CASSPAGQASSYEQYF
abundance: NA; d_gene: NA; v_gene: TRBV28; len: 13; j_gene: TRBJ1-1; CDR3nt: TGTGCCAGCAGTTTCAGTCTAGGAACTGAAGCTTTCTTT; CDR3aa: CASSFSLGTEAFF
abundance: NA; d_gene: TRBD1; v_gene: TRBV28; len: 15; j_gene: TRBJ1-1; CDR3nt: TGTGCCAGCAGTATTCTACAGGGGGGAAGGACTGAAGCTTTCTTT; CDR3aa: CASSILQGGRTEAFF
abundance: NA; d_gene: NA; v_gene: TRBV10-2; len: 14; j_gene: TRBJ1-3; CDR3nt: TGCGCCAGCTTTCAGGACATCTCTGGAAACACCATATATTTT; CDR3aa: CASFQDISGNTIYF
abundance: once; d_gene: NA; v_gene: TRBV21-1; len: 13; j_gene: TRBJ2-7; CDR3nt: TGTGCCAGCAGCGAGCACGGGACCTACGAGCAGTACTTC; CDR3aa: CASSEHGTYEQYF
abundance: NA; d_gene: NA; v_gene: TRBV3-1/TRBV3-2; len: 13; j_gene: TRBJ1-5; CDR3nt: TGTGCCAGCAGCCAATCGGGGAATCAGCCCCAGCATTTT; CDR3aa: CASSQSGNQPQHF
abundance: NA; d_gene: NA; v_gene: TRBV3-1/TRBV3-2; len: 12; j_gene: TRBJ2-7; CDR3nt: TGTGCCAGCAGGCCTCCTAGCGTCGAGCAGTACTTC; CDR3aa: CASRPPSVEQYF
abundance: NA; d_gene: NA; v_gene: TRBV5-4; len: 15; j_gene: TRBJ2-2; CDR3nt: TGTGCCAGCAGCTCTCCAGGGGGGTACACCGGGGAGCTGTTTTTT; CDR3aa: CASSSPGGYTGELFF
abundance: NA; d_gene: TRBD1; v_gene: TRBV7-9; len: 14; j_gene: TRBJ1-1; CDR3nt: TGTGCCAGCAGCTTAACAGGGGTTGGGACTGAAGCTTTCTTT; CDR3aa: CASSLTGVGTEAFF
abundance: once; d_gene: TRBD1; v_gene: TRBV5-6; len: 16; j_gene: TRBJ2-3; CDR3nt: TGTGCCAGCAGCCGCGGGGACAGGGGGCGGACAGATACGCAGTATTTT; CDR3aa: CASSRGDRGRTDTQYF
abundance: NA; d_gene: NA; v_gene: TRBV21-1; len: 17; j_gene: TRBJ1-3; CDR3nt: TGTGCCAGCAGCCACAAACCGAGGGGACTGGAAGGAAACACCATATATTTT; CDR3aa: CASSHKPRGLEGNTIYF
abundance: NA; d_gene: NA; v_gene: TRBV14; len: 15; j_gene: TRBJ1-4; CDR3nt: TGTGCCAGCAGCCGTTGGGCCGTCACTAATGAAAAACTGTTTTTT; CDR3aa: CASSRWAVTNEKLFF
abundance: NA; d_gene: NA; v_gene: TRBV6-6; len: 16; j_gene: TRBJ1-1; CDR3nt: TGTGCCAGCAGTTACCCCCCGTGGGGGGTGGTCACTGAAGCTTTCTTT; CDR3aa: CASSYPPWGVVTEAFF
abundance: NA; d_gene: NA; v_gene: TRBV19; len: 13; j_gene: TRBJ2-7; CDR3nt: TGTGCCAGTAGTCCTACAGCCTCGTACGAGCAGTACTTC; CDR3aa: CASSPTASYEQYF
abundance: NA; d_gene: TRBD1; v_gene: TRBV5-1; len: 16; j_gene: TRBJ2-7; CDR3nt: TGCGCCAGCAGTTTGGGGGGGACAGGGAAAATCTACGAGCAGTACTTC; CDR3aa: CASSLGGTGKIYEQYF
abundance: once; d_gene: NA; v_gene: TRBV10-3; len: 14; j_gene: TRBJ1-1; CDR3nt: TGTGCCATCAAGATGGACAGTGCGAACACTGAAGCTTTCTTT; CDR3aa: CAIKMDSANTEAFF
abundance: NA; d_gene: NA; v_gene: TRBV6-6; len: 15; j_gene: TRBJ1-4; CDR3nt: TGTGCCAGCAGTTACGTCGGACAGATTAATGAAAAACTGTTTTTT; CDR3aa: CASSYVGQINEKLFF
abundance: NA; d_gene: TRBD2; v_gene: TRBV7-2; len: 15; j_gene: TRBJ2-1; CDR3nt: TGTGCCAGCAGACGCCTAGCGGGGGCCTTCAATGAGCAGTTCTTC; CDR3aa: CASRRLAGAFNEQFF
abundance: NA; d_gene: TRBD1; v_gene: TRBV6-5; len: 14; j_gene: TRBJ1-5; CDR3nt: TGTGCCAGCAGGAAGGGACAGGATGATCAGCCCCAGCATTTT; CDR3aa: CASRKGQDDQPQHF
abundance: NA; d_gene: TRBD1; v_gene: TRBV9; len: 16; j_gene: TRBJ2-3; CDR3nt: TGTGCCAGCAGCGCCTCGACAGGGGACTTTTCAGATACGCAGTATTTT; CDR3aa: CASSASTGDFSDTQYF
abundance: NA; d_gene: TRBD2; v_gene: TRBV19; len: 11; j_gene: TRBJ2-3; CDR3nt: TGTGCCACCTGGGGGGGATATACGCAGTATTTT; CDR3aa: CATWGGYTQYF
abundance: NA; d_gene: NA; v_gene: TRBV7-3; len: 13; j_gene: TRBJ1-4; CDR3nt: TGTGCCAGCAGCTTAGGCCTCAATGAAAAACTGTTTTTT; CDR3aa: CASSLGLNEKLFF
abundance: NA; d_gene: NA; v_gene: TRBV7-3; len: 15; j_gene: TRBJ2-1; CDR3nt: TGTGCCAGCAGCTTAGAGGCAGGGGGGTTAAATGAGCAGTTCTTC; CDR3aa: CASSLEAGGLNEQFF
abundance: NA; d_gene: NA; v_gene: TRBV21-1; len: 13; j_gene: TRBJ1-2; CDR3nt: TGTGCCAGCAGTCCCACAGGGGGCCCCGGCTACACCTTC; CDR3aa: CASSPTGGPGYTF
abundance: NA; d_gene: NA; v_gene: TRBV5-1; len: 16; j_gene: TRBJ2-5; CDR3nt: TGCGCCAGCAGCTCGACAGGATCCTCCTTTGGGGAGACCCAGTACTTC; CDR3aa: CASSSTGSSFGETQYF
abundance: NA; d_gene: TRBD1; v_gene: TRBV24-1; len: 15; j_gene: TRBJ2-3; CDR3nt: TGTGCCACCAGTGATCCGGGACAGCCAACAGATACGCAGTATTTT; CDR3aa: CATSDPGQPTDTQYF
abundance: once; d_gene: TRBD1; v_gene: TRBV14; len: 19; j_gene: TRBJ2-7; CDR3nt: TGTGCCAGCAGCCAAGATTTTAGGGTCTCACCGGGACAGGGCTACGAGCAGTACTTC; CDR3aa: CASSQDFRVSPGQGYEQYF
abundance: NA; d_gene: NA; v_gene: TRBV5-6; len: 15; j_gene: TRBJ1-1; CDR3nt: TGTGCCAGCAGCCCGGACAGCGCCATGAACACTGAAGCTTTCTTT; CDR3aa: CASSPDSAMNTEAFF